Listed here are 31 T cell receptor beta chains from one sample, sequenced in a study of blood T cell repertoires in COVID-19. Here immunoSEQ multiplex PCR was the method, and the copy in TCRdb shows in-frame clones only, minus some. The table records about 100,000 clones, about 89% of them present only once. The sequenced sample was peripheral blood. The origin of the receptors is a man aged 55 to 70 with acute or convalescent COVID-19.

The rearrangement links TRBV11-3 to TRBJ1-2; 9 bases line up with TRBD1. There are 15 residues in the CDR3. The ends lost 2 bases at V and 4 bases at J; junction bases unmatched: 5. Germline V gives CDR1 SGHNT, CDR2 YENEEA. The CDR3 DNA is TGTGCCAGCAGCTTATCCGGGACAGGGACCTATGGCTACACCTTC. It yields the protein CASSLSGTGTYGYTF.

The chain is built from TRBV14 and TRBJ1-1; unclear D gene. V was shortened by 1 base and J by 1 base, with 7 bases between the two germline ends. CDR1 and CDR2 from the germline V gene are SGHDN and FVKESK. CDR3 length: 14 amino acids. CDR3: CASSQAGSNTEAFF. The CDR3 DNA reads as TGTGCCAGCAGCCAAGCAGGCTCGAACACTGAAGCTTTCTTT.

The chain is built from TRBV19 and TRBJ2-1, with D maybe TRBD2 (5 bases). CDR1 and CDR2 from the germline V gene are LNHDA and SQIVND (reference sequence). The CDR3 loop spans 14 amino acids. V lost 9 bases and J 1 base, leaving 13 bases between the germline ends. CDR3 region: CASSGTGSYNEQFF. In DNA form, the CDR3 reads TGTGCCAGCTCGGGAACCGGGTCCTACAATGAGCAGTTCTTC.

The rearrangement uses TRBV5-1 and TRBJ2-2, with D perhaps matching TRBD1 (5 bases). This CDR3 contains 15 residues. CDR1 and CDR2 from the germline V gene are SGHRS and YFSETQ. V gave up 3 bases and J gave up 5 bases, with 14 bases separating them. Written as DNA, the CDR3 is TGCGCCAGCAGCTCCCAAGGGGAAAGGACCGGGGAGCTGTTTTTT. This encodes CASSSQGERTGELFF.

This chain uses TRBV30 with TRBJ1-5; maybe TRBD1 (6 bases). Germline V gene lookup returns CDR1 GTSNPN and CDR2 SVGIG (reference sequence). V lost 4 bases and J lost 3, with 10 bases in between. The CDR3 length is 13 residues. CDR3 protein: CAWTGDVNQPQHF. The CDR3, as DNA: TGTGCCTGGACAGGGGATGTCAATCAGCCCCAGCATTTT.

V usage is TRBV6-5 and J usage is TRBJ2-7, with 7 nucleotides matching TRBD2. Germline lookup yields CDR1 MNHEY and CDR2 SVGAGI. The V and J ends lost 0 bases and 11 bases, in that order; junction bases with no gene match: 10. The CDR3 contains 14 residues. The CDR3 reads CASSYSREYSVEYF. The CDR3 DNA is TGTGCCAGCAGTTACTCGCGGGAGTACTCTGTGGAGTACTTC.

This clone was seen a single time. The chain carries TRBV25-1 and TRBJ1-3; no clear D. There are 15 residues in the CDR3. Germline lookup yields CDR1 MGHDK and CDR2 SYGVNS. Trimming stripped 3 bases from V and 0 bases from J, with 9 bases between. The CDR3 loop is CASSDSGVSGNTIYF. The CDR3 DNA reads TGTGCCAGCAGTGATTCCGGGGTCTCTGGAAACACCATATATTTT.

V and J are TRBV2 and TRBJ1-1; D not resolved. Germline values: CDR1 SNHLY, CDR2 FYNNEI. V lost 3 bases and J 0 bases, leaving 8 bases between the germline ends. The CDR3 is made up of 14 amino acids. The CDR3 loop reads CASSDRPMNTEAFF. The DNA for the CDR3 is TGTGCCAGCAGTGACAGGCCGATGAACACTGAAGCTTTCTTT.

This clone has a single count. V usage is TRBV5-1 and J usage is TRBJ2-7, with D possibly matching TRBD1 (6 bases). Germline loops: CDR1 SGHRS, CDR2 YFSETQ. This CDR3 has 15 amino acids. V was trimmed by 0 bases and J by 2 bases, leaving 12 bases between them. CDR3 region: CASSLDGQGTYEQYF. The CDR3 region has the DNA TGCGCCAGCAGCTTGGATGGGCAGGGGACCTACGAGCAGTACTTC.

The chain carries TRBV3-1 (or the pseudogene TRBV3-2) and TRBJ2-3; 9 nucleotides match TRBD2. Germline V gene data show CDR1 as LGHDT and CDR2 as YNNKEL (reference sequence). Losses at the gene ends were 4 bases for V and 5 bases for J; bases not matched to a gene: 7. CDR3 length equals 15 residues. The CDR3: CASSRPSGTGDTQYF. The CDR3 nucleotides read TGTGCCAGCAGCCGGCCTAGCGGGACGGGAGATACGCAGTATTTT.

The chain joins TRBV6-5 to TRBJ2-7, with 12 positions matching TRBD2. The junction had 6 bases not matched to a gene; V was cut back by 5 bases and J by 4 bases. Germline assignment: CDR1 MNHEY and CDR2 SVGAGI. There are 15 residues in the CDR3. The CDR3 sequence is CASSQTSGRIYEQYV. In nucleotides, the CDR3 is TGTGCCAGCAGTCAGACTAGCGGGAGAATTTACGAGCAGTACGTC.

This chain joins TRBV11-3 and TRBJ1-4; 10 bases agree with TRBD1. The CDR3 loop spans 14 amino acids. V lost 5 bases and J lost 8; bases outside the gene matches: 5. Germline CDR1 reads SGHNT; CDR2 reads YENEEA. DNA of the CDR3: TGTGCCAGCAGCCCAAGGACAGGGGGAGAAAAACTGTTTTTT. This translates into CASSPRTGGEKLFF.

V is TRBV9 and J is TRBJ2-3; 8 nucleotides match TRBD2. V dropped 5 bases and J dropped 3; count of bases not matched to a gene: 11. The CDR3 extends over 16 amino acids. The germline V gene encodes CDR1 SGDLS and CDR2 YYNGEE. The CDR3 DNA reads as TGTGCCAGCAGTTGGGAGGAGACTAGCGATACAGATACGCAGTATTTT. Translating gives CASSWEETSDTDTQYF.

This clone was recorded once. The rearrangement uses TRBV21-1 and TRBJ1-2. TRBV21-1 is recorded as a pseudogene. This CDR3 contains 11 residues. Written as DNA, the CDR3 is TGTGCCAGCAGCAATCCGTATGGCTACACCTTC. Protein: CASSNPYGYTF.

J is TRBJ2-3 and V is TRBV7-3; tentative D call: TRBD2 (5 bases). Germline values: CDR1 SGHTA, CDR2 FQGTGA. Trimming left V 5 bases short and J 0 bases short, with 21 bases between. There are 18 residues in the CDR3. Here the CDR3 DNA reads TGTGCCAGCAGCGACCCCTACGGACTTGGAAGTAGCACAGATACGCAGTATTTT. Translated: CASSDPYGLGSSTDTQYF.

This sequence joins TRBV24-1 and TRBJ2-5, with 10 nucleotides matching TRBD2. The J segment lost 5 bases and the V segment lost 5 bases, leaving 7 bases of the junction unmatched. This CDR3 has 15 residues. The V gene's germline CDR1 is KGHDR and CDR2 SFDVKD. The CDR3 nucleotides are TGTGCCACCAGTGCTAGCGGGAGTACTTGGGAGACCCAGTACTTC. Translating it yields CATSASGSTWETQYF.

The rearrangement links TRBV11-1 to TRBJ1-1, with 9 positions matching TRBD1. The trim removed 4 bases at V and 10 bases at J, leaving 13 bases unmatched. Germline values: CDR1 SGHAT, CDR2 FQDESV (reference sequence). The CDR3 covers 15 residues. The CDR3 is CASSSYRGQGNGAFF. For the CDR3, the DNA is TGTGCCAGCAGCTCTTACCGGGGACAGGGAAATGGAGCTTTCTTT.

This clone was seen a handful of times. The rearrangement uses TRBV29-1 and TRBJ2-5; 10 bases fit TRBD2. The ends lost 2 bases at V and 2 bases at J; junction bases unmatched: 5. Germline V lookup: CDR1 SQVTM, CDR2 ANQGSEA. The CDR3 contains 15 residues. The CDR3 nucleotides are TGCAGCGTTGAAACAAGCGGGAGGGAGCAAGAGACCCAGTACTTC. Translation gives CSVETSGREQETQYF.

The chain recombines TRBV2 with TRBJ1-2, with 8 bases aligning to TRBD1. There are 14 residues in the CDR3. V lost 5 bases to trimming and J lost 2 bases; unmatched junction nucleotides: 4. Germline V lookup: CDR1 SNHLY, CDR2 FYNNEI. CDR3 coding DNA: TGTGCCAGCAGTCTTAACAGGGGGAACTATGGCTACACCTTC. Translated: CASSLNRGNYGYTF.

The chain uses TRBV5-8 and TRBJ1-5, with 7 bases matching TRBD1. The CDR3 has 16 residues. Unmatched junction bases numbered 9, after V lost 4 bases and J lost 2 bases. Germline lookup yields CDR1 SGHTS and CDR2 YDEGEE. This chain's CDR3 is CASSALTGSGNQPQHF. For the CDR3, the DNA is TGTGCCAGCAGCGCTTTGACAGGGAGTGGCAATCAGCCCCAGCATTTT.

The chain joins TRBV29-1 to TRBJ1-2, with a possible D match to TRBD1 (5 bases). CDR3 length: 14 amino acids. V gave up 7 bases and J gave up 3 bases, with 18 bases separating them. CDR1 and CDR2 (germline): SQVTM, ANQGSEA. CDR3 nucleotide sequence: TGCAGCGCCGGGCGGAAGGGGCTAGACTATGGCTACACCTTC. Amino acids: CSAGRKGLDYGYTF. The full variable domain, with the rest looked up from reference TRBV29-1 and TRBJ1-2, is SAVISQKPSRDICQRGTSLTIQCQVDSQVTMMFWYRQQPGQSLTLIATANQGSEATYESGFVIDKFPISRPNLTFSTLTVSNMSPEDSSIYLCSAGRKGLDYGYTFGSGTRLTVV.

The rearrangement uses TRBV7-9 and TRBJ1-4; a weak D match, TRBD1 (6 bases). There are 13 residues in the CDR3. Trimming took 6 bases from V and 4 from J, leaving 9 bases between them. Germline lookup yields CDR1 SEHNR and CDR2 FQNEAQ (reference sequence). The DNA for the CDR3 is TGTGCCAGCAGTCTGGACAGTAATGAAAAACTGTTTTTT. Translated, it gives CASSLDSNEKLFF.

The sample holds one count of this clone. The V gene is TRBV18, the J gene TRBJ1-5, with D hard to call. Trimming left V 3 bases short and J 6 bases short, with 15 bases between. The germline gives CDR1 KGHSH, CDR2 LQKENI. The CDR3 length is 15 residues. CDR3 in DNA: TGTGCCAGCTCACCCTTGGGTCAGGAAGGTCAGCCCCAGCATTTT. Translated: CASSPLGQEGQPQHF.

The chain joins TRBV14 to TRBJ2-1; 7 bases line up with TRBD2. V lost 4 bases and J lost 9; bases outside the gene matches: 12. This CDR3 is 15 amino acids long. CDR1 is SGHDN, CDR2 FVKESK, per germline. The CDR3 here is CASSPYWEGQSEQFF. The CDR3 DNA is TGTGCCAGCAGCCCTTATTGGGAGGGCCAAAGTGAGCAGTTCTTC.

The V call is TRBV7-6, the J call TRBJ2-1, with a tentative D call TRBD2 (7 bases). CDR1 and CDR2 from the germline V gene are SGHVS and FNYEAQ. The length of the CDR3 is 15 residues. Trimming removed 1 base from V and 5 bases from J, with 12 bases in between. The CDR3 bases are TGTGCCAGCAGCTTAGATCAGGGGACTAACAATGAGCAGTTCTTC. Translating it yields CASSLDQGTNNEQFF.

This clone appeared once. The V and J genes are TRBV24-1 and TRBJ2-2, with 8 bases fitting TRBD2. The CDR3 consists of 13 residues. From germline, CDR1 is KGHDR and CDR2 SFDVKD. V shed 11 bases and J 3 bases; nucleotides not matched to a gene: 4. CDR3 sequence (DNA): TGTGCCATCACTAGCGGACACACCGGGGAGCTGTTTTTT. This translates into CAITSGHTGELFF.

DNA of the CDR3: TGTGCCAGCTCTCAATACGGTGGGAACACCGGGGAGCTGTTTTTT. It encodes CASSQYGGNTGELFF. The V and J genes are TRBV18 and TRBJ2-2; D is undetermined. The germline V gene has CDR1 KGHSH and CDR2 LQKENI. The length of the CDR3 is 15 residues. V lost 6 bases to trimming and J lost 1 base, with 12 bases between them.

This sequence joins TRBV6-5 and TRBJ1-1; no reliable D call. The CDR3 has 13 residues. Between the trimmed V and J ends, which lost 7 bases and 10 bases, there was a span of 19 bases. The V gene's germline CDR1 is MNHEY and CDR2 SVGAGI. CDR3 in amino acids: CASIASRGYPAFF. The CDR3 DNA sequence: TGTGCCAGCATCGCAAGTCGAGGGTACCCAGCTTTCTTT.

The rearrangement uses TRBV5-6 and TRBJ1-3, with a weak D call TRBD1 (5 bases). Trimming cost V 2 bases and J 4 bases, with 7 bases left between them. CDR3 length: 13 amino acids. CDR1 and CDR2 (germline): SGHDT, YYEEEE. For the CDR3, the DNA is TGTGCCAGCAGCTTAGGGGCAGGAAACACCATATATTTT. As protein: CASSLGAGNTIYF.

The rearrangement uses TRBV12-3 or TRBV12-4 and TRBJ2-7, with D hard to call. V dropped 6 bases and J dropped 0 bases, with 6 bases sitting between them. The CDR3 sequence is 12 residues long. CDR3 sequence reads: CASRAVSYEQYV. The CDR3 coding sequence is TGTGCCAGCAGGGCCGTCTCCTACGAGCAGTACGTC.

V gene TRBV20-1 combines with J gene TRBJ2-3; D is possibly TRBD1 (5 bases). CDR3 length equals 16 residues. The germline V gene encodes CDR1 DFQATT and CDR2 SNEGSKA (reference sequence). V gave up 3 bases and J gave up 2 bases, with 18 bases separating them. This CDR3 is CSASGAYQAFTDTQYF. The DNA for the CDR3 is TGCAGTGCTAGTGGGGCATACCAGGCCTTCACAGATACGCAGTATTTT.